In this sample, the clone carrying this T cell receptor beta chain turned up many times. What it recognizes is unknown. The CDR3 is made up of 19 amino acids. Germline CDR1 and CDR2: SGHRS and YFSETQ. V dropped 0 bases and J dropped 0 bases, with 21 bases sitting between them. This sample was taken from a study of post-analysis software for immune sequencing data. Sequencing libraries made from TCR beta cDNA carried unique molecular identifiers. Each CDR3 protein gets one entry after TCRdb re-called the PCR reads with MiXCR. The repertoire holds approximately 250,000 distinct CDR3 sequences, with 35% to 40% as singletons. Study findings and constraints: In multiple sclerosis, normalized Chao1 diversity was significantly below that of controls. TRBV5-6, TRBV5-1 and TRBV20-1 belonged to a set of about 5 TRBV segments that were more frequent in patients than controls.

The V gene is TRBV5-1, the J gene TRBJ1-2, with a weak D call TRBD1 (5 bases). Sample: blood. The sequence was obtained from a girl aged 10-17 years with multiple sclerosis. In DNA, the CDR3 is TGCGCCAGCAGCTTGGACTACAGGCCGCTGGTAGGCCCTAACTATGGCTACACCTTC. Its protein product is CASSLDYRPLVGPNYGYTF.